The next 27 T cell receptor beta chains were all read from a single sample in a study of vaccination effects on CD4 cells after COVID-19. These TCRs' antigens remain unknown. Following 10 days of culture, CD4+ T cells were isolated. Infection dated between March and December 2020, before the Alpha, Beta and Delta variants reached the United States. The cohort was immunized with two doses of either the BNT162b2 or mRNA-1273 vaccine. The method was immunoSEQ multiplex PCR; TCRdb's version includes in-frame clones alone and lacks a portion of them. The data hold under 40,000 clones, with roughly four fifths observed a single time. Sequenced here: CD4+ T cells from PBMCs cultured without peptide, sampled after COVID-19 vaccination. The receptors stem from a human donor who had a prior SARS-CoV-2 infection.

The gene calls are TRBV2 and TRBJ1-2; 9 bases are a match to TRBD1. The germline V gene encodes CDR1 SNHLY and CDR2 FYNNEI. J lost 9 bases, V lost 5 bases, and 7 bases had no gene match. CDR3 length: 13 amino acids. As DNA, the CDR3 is TGTGCCAGCAGTCCGGGACAGGGTTTGCGCTACACCTTC. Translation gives CASSPGQGLRYTF.

This CDR3 is CASSSSGTSVQETQYF. CDR3 in DNA: TGTGCCAGCAGTTCCTCCGGGACTAGCGTACAAGAGACCCAGTACTTC. The chain is built from TRBV6-5 and TRBJ2-5; 10 bases align to TRBD2. V shed 4 bases and J 2 bases; nucleotides not matched to a gene: 7. Per the germline V gene, CDR1 is MNHEY and CDR2 is SVGAGI. The CDR3 loop spans 16 amino acids.

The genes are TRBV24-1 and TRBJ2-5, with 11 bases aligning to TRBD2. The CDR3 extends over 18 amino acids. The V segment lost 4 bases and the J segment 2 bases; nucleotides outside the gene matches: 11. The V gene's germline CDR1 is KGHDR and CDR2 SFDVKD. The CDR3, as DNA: TGTGCCACCAGTGACCCGTCCTCCCCTAGCGGGAGGCAAGAGACCCAGTACTTC. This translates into CATSDPSSPSGRQETQYF.

Written as DNA, the CDR3 is TGTGCCAGCAGCGGGGGACTAGCCTACTACGAGCAGTACTTC. It yields the protein CASSGGLAYYEQYF. The J gene is TRBJ2-7, the V gene TRBV7-9; 9 nucleotides align to TRBD2. With 5 bases clipped from V and 3 bases from J, the junction kept 5 bases outside the gene matches. The CDR3 is made up of 14 amino acids. Germline V CDR1 and CDR2: SEHNR, FQNEAQ (reference sequence). Full variable domain (rest looked up from reference TRBV7-9 and TRBJ2-7): DTGVSQNPRHKITKRGQNVTFRCDPISEHNRLYWYRQTLGQGPEFLTYFQNEAQLEKSRLLSDRFSAERPKGSFSTLEIQRTEQGDSAMYLCASSGGLAYYEQYFGPGTRLTVT.

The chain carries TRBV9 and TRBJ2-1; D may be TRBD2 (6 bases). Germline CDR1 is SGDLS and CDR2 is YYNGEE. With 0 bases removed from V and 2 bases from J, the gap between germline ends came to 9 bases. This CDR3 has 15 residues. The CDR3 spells CASSVAGDTYNEQFF. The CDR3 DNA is TGTGCCAGCAGCGTAGCGGGAGATACCTACAATGAGCAGTTCTTC.

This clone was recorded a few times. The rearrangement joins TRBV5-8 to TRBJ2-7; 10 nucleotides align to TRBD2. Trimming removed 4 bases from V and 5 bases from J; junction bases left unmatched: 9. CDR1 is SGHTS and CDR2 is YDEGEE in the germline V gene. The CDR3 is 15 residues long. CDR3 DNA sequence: TGTGCCAGCAGCAGAAGCGGGGGGGCCTTCCACGAGCAGTACTTC. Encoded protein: CASSRSGGAFHEQYF.

CDR3 sequence: CASSKGTDTGELFF. CDR3 DNA: TGCGCCAGCAGCAAGGGGACTGACACCGGGGAGCTGTTTTTT. The chain uses TRBV5-1 and TRBJ2-2, with a weak D call TRBD2 (6 bases). Germline V lookup: CDR1 SGHRS, CDR2 YFSETQ. V was pared by 4 bases and J by 3 bases, with 10 bases between. The CDR3 contains 14 residues.

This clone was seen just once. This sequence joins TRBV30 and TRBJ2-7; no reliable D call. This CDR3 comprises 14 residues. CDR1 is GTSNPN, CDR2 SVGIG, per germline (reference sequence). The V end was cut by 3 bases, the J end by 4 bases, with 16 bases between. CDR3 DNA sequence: TGTGCCTGGAGCCCCATGAACGGAAGATACGAGCAGTACTTC. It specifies CAWSPMNGRYEQYF.

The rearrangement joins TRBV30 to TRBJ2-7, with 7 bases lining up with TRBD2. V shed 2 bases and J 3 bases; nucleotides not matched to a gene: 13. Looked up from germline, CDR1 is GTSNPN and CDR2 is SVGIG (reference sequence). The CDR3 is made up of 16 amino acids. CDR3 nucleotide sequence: TGTGCCTGGAGTCCTACCGCATGGACTAGGGTCTACGAGCAGTACTTC. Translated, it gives CAWSPTAWTRVYEQYF.

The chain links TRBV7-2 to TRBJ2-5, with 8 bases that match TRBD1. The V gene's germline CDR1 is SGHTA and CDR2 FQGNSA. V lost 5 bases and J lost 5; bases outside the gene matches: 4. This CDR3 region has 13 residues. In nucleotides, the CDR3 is TGTGCCAGCAGCCAAGGACAGGGTGAGACCCAGTACTTC. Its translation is CASSQGQGETQYF.

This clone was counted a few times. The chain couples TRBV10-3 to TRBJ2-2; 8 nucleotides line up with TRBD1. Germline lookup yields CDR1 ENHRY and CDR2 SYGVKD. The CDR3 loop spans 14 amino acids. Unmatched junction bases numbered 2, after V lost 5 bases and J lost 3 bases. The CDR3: CAISLDRDTGELFF. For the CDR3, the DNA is TGTGCCATCAGTTTGGACAGGGACACCGGGGAGCTGTTTTTT.

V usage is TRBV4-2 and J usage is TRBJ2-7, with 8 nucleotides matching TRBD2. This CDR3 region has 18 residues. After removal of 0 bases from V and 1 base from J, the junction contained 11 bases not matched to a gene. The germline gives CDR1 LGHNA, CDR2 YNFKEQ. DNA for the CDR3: TGTGCCAGCAGCCAAGATTCGTACGGAGCGGGAGAGTCCTACGAGCAGTACTTC. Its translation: CASSQDSYGAGESYEQYF.

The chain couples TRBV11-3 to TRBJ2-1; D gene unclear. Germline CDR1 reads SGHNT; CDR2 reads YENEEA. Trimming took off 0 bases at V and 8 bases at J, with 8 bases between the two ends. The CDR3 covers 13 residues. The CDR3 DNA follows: TGTGCCAGCAGCTTAGATGTAGACGATGAGCAGTTCTTC. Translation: CASSLDVDDEQFF.

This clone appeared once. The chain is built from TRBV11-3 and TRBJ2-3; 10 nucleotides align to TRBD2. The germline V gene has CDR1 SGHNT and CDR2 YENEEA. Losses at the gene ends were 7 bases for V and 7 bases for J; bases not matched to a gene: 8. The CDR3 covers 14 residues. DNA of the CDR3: TGTGCCAGCAAGCCTAGCGGGAGTGAGAATACGCAGTATTTT. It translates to CASKPSGSENTQYF.

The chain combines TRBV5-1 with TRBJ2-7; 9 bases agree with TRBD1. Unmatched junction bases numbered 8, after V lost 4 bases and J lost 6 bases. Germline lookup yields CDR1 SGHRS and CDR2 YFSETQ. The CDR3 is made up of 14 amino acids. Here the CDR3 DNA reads TGCGCCAGCAGCCGGAGACCGGGACAGGGCGAGCAGTACTTC. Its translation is CASSRRPGQGEQYF.

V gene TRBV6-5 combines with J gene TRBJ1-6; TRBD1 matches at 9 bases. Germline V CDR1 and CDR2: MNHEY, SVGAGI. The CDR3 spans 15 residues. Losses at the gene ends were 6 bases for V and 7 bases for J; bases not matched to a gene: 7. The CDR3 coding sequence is TGTGCCAGCAGCTCATCCGGGACAGGGAATTCACCCCTCCACTTT. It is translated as CASSSSGTGNSPLHF.

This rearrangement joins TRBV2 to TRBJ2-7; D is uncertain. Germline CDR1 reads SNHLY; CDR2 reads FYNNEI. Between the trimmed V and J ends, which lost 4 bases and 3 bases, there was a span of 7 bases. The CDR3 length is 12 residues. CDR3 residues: CASSVLGYEQYF. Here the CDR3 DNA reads TGTGCCAGCAGTGTCCTAGGCTACGAGCAGTACTTC.

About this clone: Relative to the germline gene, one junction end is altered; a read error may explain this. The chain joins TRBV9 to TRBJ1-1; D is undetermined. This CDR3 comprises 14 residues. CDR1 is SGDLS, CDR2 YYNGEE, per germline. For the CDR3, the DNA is TGTGCCGGCAGCTCCGACATCATGAACACTGAAGCTTTCTTT. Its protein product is CAGSSDIMNTEAFF.

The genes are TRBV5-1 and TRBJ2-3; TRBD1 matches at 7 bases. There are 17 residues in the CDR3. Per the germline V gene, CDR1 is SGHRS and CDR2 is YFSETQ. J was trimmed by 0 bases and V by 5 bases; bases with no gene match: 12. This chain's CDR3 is CASRSGQSTFSTDTQYF. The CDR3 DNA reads TGCGCCAGCAGATCGGGACAGTCGACCTTTAGCACAGATACGCAGTATTTT.

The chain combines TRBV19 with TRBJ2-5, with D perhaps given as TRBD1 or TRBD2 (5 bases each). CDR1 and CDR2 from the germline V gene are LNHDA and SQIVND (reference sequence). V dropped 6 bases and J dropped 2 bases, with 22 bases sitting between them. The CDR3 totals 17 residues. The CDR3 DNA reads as TGTGCCAGTAGAAAAACGGGGCTAGCCCGCACACAAGAGACCCAGTACTTC. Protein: CASRKTGLARTQETQYF. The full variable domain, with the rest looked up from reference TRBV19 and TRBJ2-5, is DGGITQSPKYLFRKEGQNVTLSCEQNLNHDAMYWYRQDPGQGLRLIYYSQIVNDFQKGDIAEGYSVSREKKESFPLTVTSAQKNPTAFYLCASRKTGLARTQETQYFGPGTRLLVL.

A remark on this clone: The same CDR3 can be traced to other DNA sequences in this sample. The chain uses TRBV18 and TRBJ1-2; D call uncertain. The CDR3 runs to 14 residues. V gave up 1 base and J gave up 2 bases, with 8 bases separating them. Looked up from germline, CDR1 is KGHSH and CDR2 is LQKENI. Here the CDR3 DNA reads TGTGCCAGCTCACCACTATCCGGAAACTATGGCTACACCTTC. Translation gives CASSPLSGNYGYTF.

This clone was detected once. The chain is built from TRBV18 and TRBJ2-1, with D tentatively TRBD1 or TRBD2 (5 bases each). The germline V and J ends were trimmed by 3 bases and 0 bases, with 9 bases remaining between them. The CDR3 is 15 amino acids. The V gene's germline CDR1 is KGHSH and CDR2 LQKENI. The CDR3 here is CASSPPGRSYNEQFF. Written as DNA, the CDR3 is TGTGCCAGCTCACCTCCGGGACGCTCCTACAATGAGCAGTTCTTC. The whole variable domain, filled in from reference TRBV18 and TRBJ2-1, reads NAGVMQNPRHLVRRRGQEARLRCSPMKGHSHVYWYRQLPEEGLKFMVYLQKENIIDESGMPKERFSAEFPKEGPSILRIQQVVRGDSAAYFCASSPPGRSYNEQFFGPGTRLTVL.

CDR3 nucleotides: TGTGCCAGCAGCTTGGGGTTGCATGTTGATGGCACCATATATTTT. Amino acid sequence: CASSLGLHVDGTIYF. The chain recombines TRBV5-6 with TRBJ1-3; D remains ambiguous. V lost 0 bases, J lost 9 bases, and 16 bases lay in between. CDR1 and CDR2 from the germline V gene are SGHDT and YYEEEE. This CDR3 contains 15 residues.

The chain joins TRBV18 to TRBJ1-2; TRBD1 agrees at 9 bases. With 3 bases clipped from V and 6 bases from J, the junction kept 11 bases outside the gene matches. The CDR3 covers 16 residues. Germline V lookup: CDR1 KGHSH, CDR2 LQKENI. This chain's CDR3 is CASSPGTGQGRDGYTF. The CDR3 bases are TGTGCCAGCTCACCGGGTACGGGACAGGGACGGGATGGCTACACCTTC.

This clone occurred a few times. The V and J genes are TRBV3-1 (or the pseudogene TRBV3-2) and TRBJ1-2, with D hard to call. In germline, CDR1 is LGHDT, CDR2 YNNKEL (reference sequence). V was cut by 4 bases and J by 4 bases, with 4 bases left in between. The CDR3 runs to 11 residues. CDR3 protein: CASSLAYGYTF. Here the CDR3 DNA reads TGTGCCAGCAGCCTTGCCTATGGCTACACCTTC.

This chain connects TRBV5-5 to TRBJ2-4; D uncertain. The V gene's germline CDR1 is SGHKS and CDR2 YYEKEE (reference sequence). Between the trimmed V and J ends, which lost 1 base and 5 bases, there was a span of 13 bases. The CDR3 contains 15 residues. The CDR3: CASSLQKNTENIQYF. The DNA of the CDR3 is TGTGCCAGCAGCTTGCAAAAGAATACCGAAAACATTCAGTACTTC. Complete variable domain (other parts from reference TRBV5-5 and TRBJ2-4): DAGVTQSPTHLIKTRGQQVTLRCSPISGHKSVSWYQQVLGQGPQFIFQYYEKEERGRGNFPDRFSARQFPNYSSELNVNALLLGDSALYLCASSLQKNTENIQYFGAGTRLSVL.

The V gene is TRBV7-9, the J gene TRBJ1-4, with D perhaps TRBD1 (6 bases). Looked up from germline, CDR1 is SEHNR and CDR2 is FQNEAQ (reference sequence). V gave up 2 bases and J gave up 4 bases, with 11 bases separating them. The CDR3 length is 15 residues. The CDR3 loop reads CASSLRQAINEKLFF. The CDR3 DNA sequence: TGTGCCAGCAGCTTACGACAGGCCATTAATGAAAAACTGTTTTTT.